This T cell receptor beta chain was found in a study of CD8+ T cells in alopecia areata. Study-level information: Tofacitinib exposure lasted 6 to 18 months, followed by 6 months off drug.

This clone was counted once. Extraction and reverse transcription of RNA yielded cDNA as the sequencing template. Profiled with immunoSEQ multiplex PCR; TCRdb holds only in-frame clones, not every one. The sample holds more than 110,000 clones, around 58% seen once. Using a FACSAria, the CD4+ and CD8+ T cells were sorted from the PBMCs. The CDR3 consists of 12 residues. The germline CDR1 and CDR2 sequences are GTSNPN and SVGIG (reference sequence). The germline V and J ends were trimmed by 4 bases and 4 bases, with 8 bases remaining between them. This receptor was identified in a human donor with alopecia areata. J is TRBJ1-3 and V is TRBV30; no definite D call. This specimen was CD4+ T cells sorted from blood, taken at week 0. In nucleotides, the CDR3 is TGTGCCTGGACTTACCAGGGAAACACCATATATTTT. Translated: CAWTYQGNTIYF. The full variable domain, rest sourced from reference TRBV30 and TRBJ1-3, is SQTIHQWPATLVQPVGSPLSLECTVEGTSNPNLYWYRQAAGRGLQLLFYSVGIGQISSEVPQNLSASRPQDRQFILSSKKLLLSDSGFYLCAWTYQGNTIYFGEGSWLTVV.